This paragraph reports one TCR beta chain. This CDR3 region has 11 residues. Trimming left V 3 bases short and J 1 base short, with 3 bases between. The germline V gene encodes CDR1 GTSNPN and CDR2 SVGIG (reference sequence). Original handling: Cell counts per sample came from amplifying reference gene primers. The assay was immunoSEQ multiplex PCR, and TCRdb's table has in-frame clones only and misses some. That table supplies the V and J calls and clone size; D and trimming were determined from the DNA. The sample holds 90,000 to 110,000 clones, 85% seen once. This entry comes from a study of blood T cell repertoires in COVID-19. Study in general: Samples of COVID-19 (acute and convalescent) were obtained from the United States, Italy and Spain. T cells, B-cell-depleted T cells, or PBMCs provided the cDNA or gDNA that served as material.

The sequenced sample consisted of peripheral blood. This receptor was obtained from a man over 45 with acute or convalescent COVID-19. The chain links TRBV30 to TRBJ1-2; D uncertain. Written as DNA, the CDR3 is TGTGCCTGGAGCCATAACTATGGCTACACCTTC. It specifies CAWSHNYGYTF.